This paragraph covers one T cell receptor beta chain sequence. This record belongs to a study of blood T cell repertoires in COVID-19. Produced via immunoSEQ multiplex PCR; TCRdb's table is partial and in-frame only. The data contain about 230,000 clones, 86% of them singletons. Seattle patient enrollment occurred during active infection, with longitudinal follow-up thereafter. The specimen sequenced was peripheral blood. The sequence was collected from a man aged 50 or older with COVID-19, enrolled during active disease.

CDR3 protein: CASRPGGARPQHF. The CDR3 region has the DNA TGTGCCAGCAGACCCGGGGGGGCGCGGCCCCAGCATTTT. The chain uses TRBV27 and TRBJ1-5; weak D call: TRBD1 (6 bases). Trimming took 6 bases from V and 9 from J, leaving 15 bases between them. The CDR3 is made up of 13 amino acids. CDR1 and CDR2 from the germline V gene are MNHEY and SMNVEV (reference sequence).